The 24 T cell receptor beta chains below come from one sample, sequenced in a study of blood T cell repertoires in COVID-19. The method was immunoSEQ multiplex PCR; TCRdb's version includes in-frame clones alone and lacks a portion of them. The data contain some 56,000 clones, over 70% of them seen just once; the ten biggest clones take up 18%. Sequenced: peripheral blood. These receptors were obtained from a woman aged 45-65 years with active or convalescent COVID-19.

CDR3 bases: TGTGCCAGCAGCTCCAAGTCCGGGACAGGGCTCGGCGAGCAGTACTTC. Amino acids: CASSSKSGTGLGEQYF. The chain uses TRBV7-9 and TRBJ2-7; 9 bases are a match to TRBD1. This CDR3 contains 16 residues. V dropped 4 bases and J dropped 6; count of bases not matched to a gene: 13. Germline V lookup: CDR1 SEHNR, CDR2 FQNEAQ (reference sequence).

This clone occurred a few times. V and J are TRBV4-1 and TRBJ2-7, with D unclear. The germline V gene has CDR1 MGHRA and CDR2 YSYEKL. This CDR3 comprises 13 residues. The germline V and J ends were trimmed by 0 bases and 3 bases, with 6 bases remaining between them. CDR3 region: CASSQDGGYEQYF. The CDR3 DNA follows: TGCGCCAGCAGCCAAGATGGCGGCTACGAGCAGTACTTC.

In its sample, this clone was seen a few times. The chain carries TRBV7-9 and TRBJ2-7; D may be TRBD1 (5 bases). The CDR3 has 13 amino acids. V lost 5 bases to trimming and J lost 7 bases, with 15 bases between them. The germline V gene encodes CDR1 SEHNR and CDR2 FQNEAQ (reference sequence). The CDR3 spells CASSGRGWSEQYF. DNA for the CDR3: TGTGCCAGCAGCGGTAGGGGTTGGTCTGAGCAGTACTTC.

This chain connects TRBV2 to TRBJ2-5; 13 nucleotides agree with TRBD2. V was clipped by 8 bases and J by 7 bases; unmatched bases: 19. Per germline, CDR1 SNHLY and CDR2 FYNNEI. The CDR3 consists of 18 residues. CDR3 sequence: CASHPSSNPGLAGRTQYF. The CDR3 DNA sequence: TGTGCCAGCCACCCGAGTAGTAATCCGGGACTAGCGGGAAGGACCCAGTACTTC.

Many counts were recorded for this clone. The chain has TRBV18 and TRBJ1-1, with 8 bases fitting TRBD1. After removal of 2 bases from V and 1 base from J, the junction contained 9 bases not matched to a gene. The CDR3 totals 17 residues. Per the germline V gene, CDR1 is KGHSH and CDR2 is LQKENI. Here the CDR3 reads CASSPWQGAGENTEAFF. The CDR3 nucleotides are TGTGCCAGCTCACCATGGCAGGGGGCAGGCGAGAACACTGAAGCTTTCTTT. Together with reference TRBV18 and TRBJ1-1, the CDR3 gives the full variable domain: NAGVMQNPRHLVRRRGQEARLRCSPMKGHSHVYWYRQLPEEGLKFMVYLQKENIIDESGMPKERFSAEFPKEGPSILRIQQVVRGDSAAYFCASSPWQGAGENTEAFFGQGTRLTVV.

The genes are TRBV5-1 and TRBJ1-2, with a possible D match to TRBD1 (5 bases). CDR3 length: 15 amino acids. Germline V lookup: CDR1 SGHRS, CDR2 YFSETQ. V was trimmed by 5 bases and J by 4 bases, leaving 18 bases between them. CDR3 amino acids: CASREVAGNSYGYTF. In DNA form, the CDR3 reads TGCGCCAGCAGGGAAGTCGCAGGGAACTCCTATGGCTACACCTTC.

The chain has TRBV9 and TRBJ2-1, with 9 positions matching TRBD2. The V gene end was trimmed by 1 base and the J gene end by 6 bases; junction bases not matched to a gene: 11. Germline CDR1 SGDLS, CDR2 YYNGEE. The CDR3 is 17 residues long. The CDR3 is CASSVQASGISGNEQFF. The CDR3 DNA is TGTGCCAGCAGCGTACAAGCTAGCGGGATCTCGGGCAATGAGCAGTTCTTC.

The chain joins TRBV7-6 to TRBJ2-1; 10 bases are a match to TRBD2. The CDR3 is made up of 18 amino acids. Germline V gives CDR1 SGHVS, CDR2 FNYEAQ. Trimming at V came to 5 bases and at J to 0 bases, leaving 10 bases not matched to a gene. CDR3 in amino acids: CASSPRLAGVSSYNEQFF. The CDR3 bases are TGTGCCAGCAGCCCCCGTCTAGCGGGAGTTTCCTCCTACAATGAGCAGTTCTTC.

This clone was counted only a few times. V and J are TRBV30 and TRBJ2-7; 10 nucleotides agree with TRBD2. Per germline, CDR1 GTSNPN and CDR2 SVGIG (reference sequence). This CDR3 region has 15 residues. V gave up 1 base and J gave up 6 bases; unmatched junction bases: 9. This chain's CDR3 is CAWSGRSLAGGEQYF. CDR3 DNA sequence: TGTGCCTGGAGTGGGCGATCCTTAGCGGGAGGCGAGCAGTACTTC. Based on the CDR3 plus reference TRBV30 and TRBJ2-7, the full variable domain is SQTIHQWPATLVQPVGSPLSLECTVEGTSNPNLYWYRQAAGRGLQLLFYSVGIGQISSEVPQNLSASRPQDRQFILSSKKLLLSDSGFYLCAWSGRSLAGGEQYFGPGTRLTVT.

The DNA for the CDR3 is TGTGCCAGCAGCGGATACCTTGAGGGAGAGAACACCGGGGAGCTGTTTTTT. Amino acids: CASSGYLEGENTGELFF. The rearrangement links TRBV21-1 to TRBJ2-2; the listed D gene, TRBD2, was not tested against the DNA. TRBV21-1 is assigned pseudogene status. The CDR3 has 17 amino acids.

This clone was counted once. The V call is TRBV2, the J call TRBJ1-2, with TRBD1 as a possible D gene (6 bases). With 9 bases removed from V and 1 base from J, the gap between germline ends came to 12 bases. The CDR3 runs 13 residues. Germline loops: CDR1 SNHLY, CDR2 FYNNEI. CDR3 loop: CASRQEDNYGYTF. DNA of the CDR3: TGTGCCAGTCGACAGGAGGATAACTATGGCTACACCTTC.

This chain uses TRBV7-2 with TRBJ2-7, with 12 bases matching TRBD2. The CDR3 covers 15 residues. Germline V gene sequence: CDR1 SGHTA, CDR2 FQGNSA. Losses at the gene ends were 4 bases for V and 2 bases for J; bases not matched to a gene: 3. CDR3 coding DNA: TGTGCCAGCAGCTATGGACTAGCGGGGACCTACGAGCAGTACTTC. Its translation: CASSYGLAGTYEQYF.

This chain links TRBV28 with TRBJ1-1; TRBD1 aligns across 8 bases. This CDR3 spans 14 amino acids. Germline V lookup: CDR1 MDHEN, CDR2 SYDVKM. V shed 1 base, J shed 6 bases, and the junction held 4 bases outside the gene matches. CDR3: CASSLLTGVSEAFF. The CDR3 DNA reads TGTGCCAGCAGTTTATTGACAGGGGTCTCTGAAGCTTTCTTT.

The chain combines TRBV28 with TRBJ1-2; tentatively, D is TRBD1 (5 bases). The CDR3 spans 13 residues. Trimming took off 5 bases at V and 5 bases at J, with 12 bases between the two ends. In germline, CDR1 is MDHEN, CDR2 SYDVKM. CDR3 nucleotide sequence: TGTGCCAGCAGTCCGGGGGGGACTTATGGCTACACCTTC. Translating gives CASSPGGTYGYTF.

This chain joins TRBV5-1 and TRBJ2-7, with D possibly matching TRBD2 (7 bases). V shed 4 bases and J shed 2 bases, with 13 bases lying between them. This CDR3 region has 14 residues. Germline CDR1 is SGHRS and CDR2 is YFSETQ. This CDR3 is CASSQRDNTYEQYF. The CDR3 region has the DNA TGCGCCAGCAGCCAGCGGGACAATACCTACGAGCAGTACTTC.

V and J are TRBV6-5 and TRBJ1-2; D is uncertain. Deletions cut 2 bases from V and 5 bases from J, with 12 bases between. The germline V gene encodes CDR1 MNHEY and CDR2 SVGAGI. This CDR3 has 14 residues. The CDR3 coding sequence is TGTGCCAGCAGTTACGTAGACGGGGAGTATGGCTACACCTTC. It codes for CASSYVDGEYGYTF.

In DNA form, the CDR3 reads TGTGCCACGACCAGCGGGGAGAAAGAGACCCAGTACTTC. This encodes CATTSGEKETQYF. J is TRBJ2-5 and V is TRBV10-3; 7 positions agree with TRBD2. This CDR3 has 13 amino acids. Germline CDR1 and CDR2: ENHRY and SYGVKD. V trimming: 10 bases; J trimming: 3 bases; junction bases outside the gene matches: 8.

In its sample, this clone was seen a few times. In DNA form, the CDR3 reads TGTGCCAGCAGCTATGTCGGGATCTCTGGAAACACCATATATTTT. It specifies CASSYVGISGNTIYF. The chain carries TRBV5-5 and TRBJ1-3; no clear D. Germline V gene data show CDR1 as SGHKS and CDR2 as YYEKEE (reference sequence). The CDR3 has 15 amino acids. Trimming removed 3 bases from V and 0 bases from J, with 10 bases in between. Variable domain in full (rest from reference TRBV5-5 and TRBJ1-3): DAGVTQSPTHLIKTRGQQVTLRCSPISGHKSVSWYQQVLGQGPQFIFQYYEKEERGRGNFPDRFSARQFPNYSSELNVNALLLGDSALYLCASSYVGISGNTIYFGEGSWLTVV.

V usage is TRBV7-9 and J usage is TRBJ2-3; 11 nucleotides match TRBD2. The CDR3 is 16 residues long. From germline, CDR1 is SEHNR and CDR2 FQNEAQ (reference sequence). The J segment lost 2 bases and the V segment lost 9 bases, leaving 10 bases of the junction unmatched. The chain's CDR3 is CASEFSGRAYTDTQYF. CDR3 nucleotide sequence: TGTGCCAGTGAATTTAGCGGGAGGGCCTACACAGATACGCAGTATTTT.

This chain joins TRBV29-1 and TRBJ2-1; D gene unclear. V shed 6 bases and J shed 1 base, with 13 bases lying between them. The CDR3 consists of 14 residues. Germline V lookup: CDR1 SQVTM, CDR2 ANQGSEA. The CDR3 nucleotides are TGCAGCGTCAAACAGAAATTATCCTACAATGAGCAGTTCTTC. It codes for CSVKQKLSYNEQFF.

Only a few counts were recorded for this clone. The rearrangement joins TRBV5-4 to TRBJ2-2; 10 nucleotides match TRBD2. J was trimmed by 2 bases and V by 4 bases; bases with no gene match: 11. The CDR3 is 18 residues long. Germline loops: CDR1 SGHNT, CDR2 YYREEE (reference sequence). The CDR3 spells CASSPAASGRPNTGELFF. CDR3 bases: TGTGCCAGCAGCCCCGCCGCTAGCGGGAGACCCAACACCGGGGAGCTGTTTTTT. Supplemented by reference TRBV5-4 and TRBJ2-2, the full variable domain reads ETGVTQSPTHLIKTRGQQVTLRCSSQSGHNTVSWYQQALGQGPQFIFQYYREEENGRGNFPPRFSGLQFPNYSSELNVNALELDDSALYLCASSPAASGRPNTGELFFGEGSRLTVL.

The V gene is TRBV5-1, the J gene TRBJ1-4; TRBD1 agrees at 9 bases. With V trimmed by 4 bases and J by 4 bases, 5 bases remained unmatched. The CDR3 spans 15 residues. Germline V gives CDR1 SGHRS, CDR2 YFSETQ. The CDR3 reads CASSPGQGHNEKLFF. The CDR3 DNA follows: TGCGCCAGCAGCCCGGGACAGGGCCATAATGAAAAACTGTTTTTT. Full variable domain (missing parts from reference TRBV5-1 and TRBJ1-4): KAGVTQTPRYLIKTRGQQVTLSCSPISGHRSVSWYQQTPGQGLQFLFEYFSETQRNKGNFPGRFSGRQFSNSRSEMNVSTLELGDSALYLCASSPGQGHNEKLFFGSGTQLSVL.

V and J are TRBV9 and TRBJ2-1; 10 bases match TRBD2. The germline V gene has CDR1 SGDLS and CDR2 YYNGEE. Losses at the gene ends were 2 bases for V and 9 bases for J; bases not matched to a gene: 11. The CDR3 is 16 amino acids. CDR3 DNA: TGTGCCAGCAGCGTTAGTTTCCCTAGCGGGAGCGTTGAGCAGTTCTTC. Protein: CASSVSFPSGSVEQFF.

The V call is TRBV5-4, the J call TRBJ2-1; 8 nucleotides match TRBD2. The CDR3 extends over 15 amino acids. Germline lookup yields CDR1 SGHNT and CDR2 YYREEE (reference sequence). V lost 0 bases, J lost 6 bases, and 5 bases stayed unmatched. CDR3 loop: CASSLEPGGGNEQFF. The CDR3 DNA is TGTGCCAGCAGCTTGGAACCGGGAGGGGGCAATGAGCAGTTCTTC.